What follows are 21 T cell receptor beta chains derived from one specimen sequenced in a study of identical twins. TCRdb reprocessed the 5' RACE reads via MiXCR and lists one record per CDR3 protein. The sample has roughly 470,000 distinct CDR3 sequences, more than 13% seen once; the top ten hold approximately 1%. The same specimen was also included in a second study, on yellow fever vaccine responses in identical twins.

Input material: CD4+ T cells sorted from blood. Receptors were obtained from a woman under 30 in good health.

This chain joins TRBV10-3 and TRBJ1-5, with TRBD1 matching 8 bases. CDR3 size: 14 residues. V shed 10 bases and J 3 bases; nucleotides not matched to a gene: 8. Per germline, CDR1 ENHRY and CDR2 SYGVKD. CDR3 bases: TGTGCCACCACAGAGACAGGGGACAATCAGCCCCAGCATTTT. Amino acids: CATTETGDNQPQHF.

The J gene is TRBJ2-3, the V gene TRBV11-3; D call uncertain. The germline V and J ends were trimmed by 4 bases and 5 bases, with 13 bases remaining between them. This CDR3 contains 14 residues. Looked up from germline, CDR1 is SGHNT and CDR2 is YENEEA. The CDR3 sequence is CASSSGPTGDTQYF. For the CDR3, the DNA is TGTGCCAGCAGCTCCGGACCGACCGGAGATACGCAGTATTTT.

The sample holds many counts of this clonotype. This rearrangement joins TRBV7-8 to TRBJ1-1; no definite D call. The germline V and J ends were trimmed by 3 bases and 8 bases, with 13 bases remaining between them. The length of the CDR3 is 13 residues. Looked up from germline, CDR1 is SGHVS and CDR2 is FQNEAQ. DNA of the CDR3: TGTGCCAGCAGCTTGATTAATCAGGCGGAAGCTTTCTTT. Translation gives CASSLINQAEAFF.

This clonotype has ten or more counts. The rearrangement links TRBV5-1 to TRBJ1-1; the D is unclear. CDR3 length: 13 residues. Looked up from germline, CDR1 is SGHRS and CDR2 is YFSETQ. V was clipped by 1 base and J by 7 bases, with 11 bases between them. For the CDR3, the DNA is TGCGCCAGCAGCTTGATGTTAGGAGGTGAAGCTTTCTTT. Protein product: CASSLMLGGEAFF.

This clonotype was counted between two and nine times. The V and J genes are TRBV27 and TRBJ1-5; possible D gene TRBD1, 5 bases. Germline values: CDR1 MNHEY, CDR2 SMNVEV (reference sequence). CDR3 length: 14 residues. V dropped 6 bases and J dropped 6 bases, with 15 bases sitting between them. CDR3 protein: CASRLGGFGQPQHF. The CDR3 nucleotides are TGTGCCAGCAGGTTGGGGGGGTTTGGTCAGCCCCAGCATTTT.

The genes are TRBV20-1 and TRBJ2-4; the match to TRBD2 covers 7 bases. The CDR3 extends over 14 amino acids. The junction had 5 bases not matched to a gene; V was cut back by 0 bases and J by 6 bases. Germline assignment: CDR1 DFQATT and CDR2 SNEGSKA (reference sequence). CDR3 sequence: CSARDPGEGNIQYF. CDR3 in DNA: TGCAGTGCTAGAGATCCGGGGGAGGGAAACATTCAGTACTTC.

The chain recombines TRBV10-2 with TRBJ2-4; weak D call: TRBD1 (5 bases). Per germline, CDR1 WSHSY and CDR2 SAAADI. The ends were cut back, 4 bases at V and 9 bases at J, with 19 bases in the middle. This CDR3 region has 15 residues. The chain's CDR3 is CASSAPTVVGGIQYF. CDR3 in DNA: TGCGCCAGCAGTGCACCGACAGTGGTTGGTGGCATTCAGTACTTC.

This clonotype has only a few counts. The chain links TRBV3-1 to TRBJ2-3, with 8 bases matching TRBD1. The CDR3 is 12 residues long. Germline CDR1 and CDR2: LGHDT and YNNKEL (reference sequence). Trimming at V came to 8 bases and at J to 4 bases, leaving 2 bases not matched to a gene. CDR3 sequence: CASGQGPDTQYF. In DNA, the CDR3 is TGTGCCAGCGGACAGGGTCCAGATACGCAGTATTTT.

This clonotype has more than one count but fewer than ten. This chain joins TRBV12-3 or TRBV12-4 and TRBJ2-1; either TRBD1 or TRBD2 may fit D (5 bases each). The CDR3 runs 15 residues. V lost 4 bases and J lost 12, with 22 bases in between. The CDR3 here is CASSSSIWGPPTQFF. In DNA form, the CDR3 reads TGTGCCAGCAGTTCGAGTATATGGGGACCACCGACGCAGTTCTTC.

This clonotype has at least ten counts. The chain carries TRBV24-1 and TRBJ1-2; TRBD1 might be the D (6 bases). The CDR3 sequence is 13 residues long. Germline-derived CDR1 and CDR2 are KGHDR and SFDVKD. The V gene lost 1 base and the J gene lost 7 bases, with 9 bases spanning the gap. CDR3 loop: CATSDFQGSGYTF. The CDR3, as DNA: TGTGCCACCAGTGATTTTCAGGGGTCTGGCTACACCTTC.

DNA of the CDR3: TGTGCCAGCAGCTTCTTAGGCGAAGATACGCAGTATTTT. Translating gives CASSFLGEDTQYF. The chain uses TRBV7-2 and TRBJ2-3; no firm D call. The V and J ends lost 3 bases and 5 bases respectively, with 9 bases between them. CDR1 is SGHTA and CDR2 is FQGNSA in the germline V gene. The CDR3 is 13 residues long.

The CDR3 nucleotides read TGTGCCACCCAAGATGTCGGGAGGAGCTCCTACAATGAGCAGTTCTTC. Protein product: CATQDVGRSSYNEQFF. V usage is TRBV24-1 and J usage is TRBJ2-1; 7 bases are a match to TRBD2. The germline CDR1 and CDR2 sequences are KGHDR and SFDVKD. With 9 bases clipped from V and 0 bases from J, the junction kept 10 bases outside the gene matches. This CDR3 has 16 residues.

This clonotype has only one observation. The chain couples TRBV5-1 to TRBJ2-5, with D tentatively TRBD2 (5 bases). Trimming pared 1 base from V and 5 bases from J, leaving 9 bases between. This CDR3 has 13 residues. Germline lookup yields CDR1 SGHRS and CDR2 YFSETQ. The CDR3 DNA is TGCGCCAGCAGCTTGTGGGGAGCGGAGACCCAGTACTTC. As protein: CASSLWGAETQYF. Looking up the rest from reference TRBV5-1 and TRBJ2-5 gives the full variable domain: KAGVTQTPRYLIKTRGQQVTLSCSPISGHRSVSWYQQTPGQGLQFLFEYFSETQRNKGNFPGRFSGRQFSNSRSEMNVSTLELGDSALYLCASSLWGAETQYFGPGTRLLVL.

In its sample, this clonotype was seen a few times. The J gene is TRBJ2-1, the V gene TRBV7-2; 11 bases line up with TRBD2. The CDR3 consists of 17 residues. Germline V gene lookup returns CDR1 SGHTA and CDR2 FQGNSA. The J segment lost 8 bases and the V segment lost 5 bases, leaving 14 bases of the junction unmatched. This chain's CDR3 is CASSKTLSGRARDEQFF. In DNA form, the CDR3 reads TGTGCCAGCAGCAAGACCCTTAGCGGGAGGGCCCGGGATGAGCAGTTCTTC.

This clonotype has at least ten counts. The chain employs TRBV18 and TRBJ2-1, with D possibly matching TRBD1 (6 bases). CDR3 length equals 13 residues. Between the trimmed V and J ends, which lost 8 bases and 5 bases, there was a span of 13 bases. In germline, CDR1 is KGHSH, CDR2 LQKENI. The CDR3 nucleotides are TGTGCCAGCCGCTTCGGGGACAACAATGAGCAGTTCTTC. Residues: CASRFGDNNEQFF.

This sequence joins TRBV5-1 and TRBJ2-5; maybe TRBD1 (6 bases). This CDR3 is built from 14 residues. Germline CDR1 reads SGHRS; CDR2 reads YFSETQ. Trimming stripped 4 bases from V and 1 base from J, with 11 bases between. This CDR3 is CASSVQGPQETQYF. CDR3 coding DNA: TGCGCCAGCAGCGTACAGGGTCCCCAAGAGACCCAGTACTTC.

This chain joins TRBV20-1 and TRBJ2-2; D unclear. Germline assignment: CDR1 DFQATT and CDR2 SNEGSKA (reference sequence). The CDR3 is 13 residues long. V was clipped by 2 bases and J by 2 bases, with 6 bases between them. This CDR3 is CSARLTNTGELFF. As DNA, the CDR3 is TGCAGTGCTAGACTCACCAACACCGGGGAGCTGTTTTTT.

The rearrangement uses TRBV19 and TRBJ2-7; no clear D gene. From germline, CDR1 is LNHDA and CDR2 SQIVND (reference sequence). The length of the CDR3 is 16 residues. V lost 8 bases and J lost 2, with 22 bases in between. CDR3 nucleotide sequence: TGTGCCAGTCAACAATCGCGGAGACACGGCCCCTACGAGCAGTACTTC. Its protein is CASQQSRRHGPYEQYF.

This clonotype was observed a handful of times. V gene TRBV5-5 combines with J gene TRBJ1-2; D unclear. CDR3 length equals 13 residues. Germline-derived CDR1 and CDR2 are SGHKS and YYEKEE (reference sequence). V was clipped by 2 bases and J by 6 bases, with 11 bases between them. The CDR3 loop reads CASSFGPHDGYTF. The CDR3 region has the DNA TGTGCCAGCAGCTTCGGACCACACGATGGCTACACCTTC.

This clonotype was seen only a few times. This chain joins TRBV5-1 and TRBJ2-2; D is unclear. The V end lost 1 base, the J end lost 0 bases, and 10 bases lay between the germline ends. The CDR3 consists of 16 residues. Germline values: CDR1 SGHRS, CDR2 YFSETQ. The CDR3 here is CASSLPPPTNTGELFF. The DNA of the CDR3 is TGCGCCAGCAGCTTGCCCCCCCCAACGAACACCGGGGAGCTGTTTTTT.

This clonotype was counted many times. The chain recombines TRBV9 with TRBJ2-2; TRBD1 aligns across 9 bases. This CDR3 spans 16 amino acids. V was pared by 3 bases and J by 2 bases, with 5 bases of the junction left unmatched. Germline V lookup: CDR1 SGDLS, CDR2 YYNGEE. The CDR3 region has the DNA TGTGCCAGCAGCGGCTACAGGGGGCGAAACACCGGGGAGCTGTTTTTT. It translates to CASSGYRGRNTGELFF.